One and the same sample provided the 20 T cell receptor beta chains below, sequenced in a study of shared clonotypes between healthy human individuals. Measured with immunoSEQ multiplex PCR; TCRdb has only the in-frame clones, and not every one. The sample holds some 2.4 million clones, roughly 93% seen once. The sequenced sample consisted of naive CD4+ T cells from PBMCs. Indicated subset: CD45RA+ positively selected. The receptor source for this set is a man aged 18 to 35 in good health. Some clones in this sample may be carry-over from other donors' samples.

The chain couples TRBV5-4 to TRBJ2-3; 10 bases are shared with TRBD1. Germline V gene lookup returns CDR1 SGHNT and CDR2 YYREEE (reference sequence). Germline trimming cut 5 bases from V and 7 bases from J; bases unmatched to any gene: 13. There are 16 residues in the CDR3. CDR3 residues: CASSSLRDRGSNTQYF. CDR3 DNA sequence: TGTGCCAGCAGTTCTCTAAGGGACAGGGGATCAAATACGCAGTATTTT.

The chain uses TRBV30 and TRBJ2-7, with 7 bases matching TRBD1. Looked up from germline, CDR1 is GTSNPN and CDR2 is SVGIG (reference sequence). CDR3 length: 15 residues. V was clipped by 2 bases and J by 7 bases; unmatched bases: 14. The CDR3 nucleotides read TGTGCCTGGAGTATAACAGGGGATTGGGTGGAAGAGCAGTACTTC. Its protein product is CAWSITGDWVEEQYF.

A word on this clone: Other nucleotide sequences from this sample produce the same CDR3. CDR3 sequence (DNA): TGTGCCAGCAGCATACAGGGCACCGGGGAGCTGTTTTTT. Its translation: CASSIQGTGELFF. This rearrangement joins TRBV7-3 to TRBJ2-2, with a tentative D call TRBD1 (6 bases). V was clipped by 5 bases and J by 4 bases, with 8 bases between them. CDR1 is SGHTA and CDR2 is FQGTGA in the germline V gene. The length of the CDR3 is 13 residues. Full variable domain (missing parts from reference TRBV7-3 and TRBJ2-2): GAGVSQTPSNKVTEKGKYVELRCDPISGHTALYWYRQSLGQGPEFLIYFQGTGAADDSGLPNDRFFAVRPEGSVSTLKIQRTERGDSAVYLCASSIQGTGELFFGEGSRLTVL.

The chain's CDR3 is CASSGGFSGNTIYF. CDR3 coding DNA: TGTGCCAGCTCGGGCGGGTTCTCTGGAAACACCATATATTTT. V gene TRBV6-6 combines with J gene TRBJ1-3; no clear D gene. The CDR3 has 14 residues. Germline CDR1 MNHNY, CDR2 SVGAGI (reference sequence). V was cut by 8 bases and J by 0 bases, with 11 bases left in between.

The chain links TRBV28 to TRBJ2-5; tentatively, D is TRBD1 (5 bases). Trimming removed 3 bases at V and 3 bases at J, with 8 bases between. There are 13 residues in the CDR3. Germline-derived CDR1 and CDR2 are MDHEN and SYDVKM. The chain's CDR3 is CASSLVGEETQYF. As DNA, the CDR3 is TGTGCCAGCAGTTTGGTAGGGGAAGAGACCCAGTACTTC.

The gene calls are TRBV15 and TRBJ1-2; D is perhaps TRBD1 (6 bases). The CDR3 contains 15 residues. Germline lookup yields CDR1 LNHNV and CDR2 YYDKDF (reference sequence). The V end lost 3 bases, the J end lost 4 bases, and 15 bases lay between the germline ends. CDR3 amino acids: CATSRGRTVPYGYTF. CDR3 coding DNA: TGTGCCACCAGCAGGGGGAGGACAGTCCCCTATGGCTACACCTTC.

V and J are TRBV5-5 and TRBJ1-2; tentative D call: TRBD1 (5 bases). The CDR3 covers 16 residues. V was cut by 2 bases and J by 2 bases, with 16 bases left in between. Germline CDR1 reads SGHKS; CDR2 reads YYEKEE (reference sequence). CDR3 residues: CASSFPTGGRNYGYTF. The CDR3, as DNA: TGTGCCAGCAGCTTCCCCACCGGGGGACGAAACTATGGCTACACCTTC.

The chain recombines TRBV23-1 with TRBJ2-1; tentatively, D is TRBD1 or TRBD2 (5 bases each). TRBV23-1 is classed as an ORF, of uncertain function. Trimming cost V 6 bases and J 4 bases, with 25 bases left between them. This CDR3 spans 18 amino acids. This chain's CDR3 is CASSRDRAGGKKYNEQFF. CDR3 sequence (DNA): TGCGCCAGCAGCCGGGACCGGGCTGGCGGAAAAAAATACAATGAGCAGTTCTTC.

This rearrangement joins TRBV5-1 to TRBJ2-2; D may correspond to TRBD1 or TRBD2 (6 bases each). V was trimmed by 7 bases and J by 4 bases, leaving 14 bases between them. This CDR3 is built from 14 residues. CDR1 and CDR2 from the germline V gene are SGHRS and YFSETQ. CDR3 protein: CASHEGGGTGELFF. CDR3 sequence (DNA): TGCGCCAGCCATGAAGGGGGAGGCACCGGGGAGCTGTTTTTT.

With regard to this clone: In the same sample, other DNA sequences code for this CDR3. This rearrangement joins TRBV27 to TRBJ1-1; D gene uncertain. CDR1 is MNHEY and CDR2 is SMNVEV in the germline V gene (reference sequence). With 2 bases removed from V and 1 base from J, the gap between germline ends came to 11 bases. The length of the CDR3 is 15 residues. This CDR3 reads CASSLLARGNTEAFF. Here the CDR3 DNA reads TGTGCCAGCAGTTTACTCGCGAGAGGGAACACTGAAGCTTTCTTT.

The chain links TRBV7-9 to TRBJ1-4; tentatively, D is TRBD1 (6 bases). The V end lost 5 bases, the J end lost 8 bases, and 18 bases lay between the germline ends. The CDR3 contains 15 residues. From germline, CDR1 is SEHNR and CDR2 FQNEAQ (reference sequence). The CDR3 region is CASSLSGGLREKLFF. CDR3 coding DNA: TGTGCCAGCAGCCTATCCGGGGGGCTGAGGGAAAAACTGTTTTTT.

The chain employs TRBV18 and TRBJ1-4, with D perhaps TRBD1 (6 bases). Germline assignment: CDR1 KGHSH and CDR2 LQKENI. The CDR3 length is 18 residues. V was cut by 4 bases and J by 0 bases, with 18 bases left in between. The CDR3 DNA follows: TGTGCCAGCTCACAAAACTCCCAGGGGCTTGCAACTAATGAAAAACTGTTTTTT. Translation gives CASSQNSQGLATNEKLFF. Based on the CDR3 plus reference TRBV18 and TRBJ1-4, the full variable domain is NAGVMQNPRHLVRRRGQEARLRCSPMKGHSHVYWYRQLPEEGLKFMVYLQKENIIDESGMPKERFSAEFPKEGPSILRIQQVVRGDSAAYFCASSQNSQGLATNEKLFFGSGTQLSVL.

The J gene is TRBJ2-5, the V gene TRBV27, with 12 bases lining up with TRBD2. The J call is uncertain, as TRBJ2-7 better fits the DNA end. The CDR3 loop spans 15 amino acids. Germline V CDR1 and CDR2: MNHEY, SMNVEV (reference sequence). The CDR3 nucleotides are TGTGCCAGCAGTCTCCTAGCGGGAGGGCTACACGAGCAGTACTTC. Translating it yields CASSLLAGGLHEQYF.

The rearrangement uses TRBV27 and TRBJ2-5; TRBD1 aligns across 8 bases. This CDR3 spans 14 amino acids. Losses at the gene ends were 4 bases for V and 4 bases for J; bases not matched to a gene: 5. The germline CDR1 and CDR2 sequences are MNHEY and SMNVEV (reference sequence). DNA of the CDR3: TGTGCCAGCAGTTCCACAGGGGGACGAGAGACCCAGTACTTC. Its protein is CASSSTGGRETQYF.

The CDR3: CASSYRVTDTQYF. The CDR3 DNA reads TGTGCCAGCAGTTACCGGGTTACAGATACGCAGTATTTT. The V call is TRBV6-5, the J call TRBJ2-3; no firm D call. Trimming removed 2 bases from V and 3 bases from J, with 6 bases in between. The CDR3 sequence is 13 residues long. CDR1 is MNHEY and CDR2 is SVGAGI in the germline V gene.

This rearrangement joins TRBV6-6 to TRBJ1-2; weak D call: TRBD1 (6 bases). Trimming cost V 6 bases and J 1 base, with 12 bases left between them. The length of the CDR3 is 14 residues. Germline V lookup: CDR1 MNHNY, CDR2 SVGAGI (reference sequence). This CDR3 reads CASRLYRDNYGYTF. The DNA for the CDR3 is TGTGCCAGCAGGCTCTACAGGGATAACTATGGCTACACCTTC.

This clone was seen just once. The genes are TRBV29-1 and TRBJ2-5; D is tentatively TRBD1 or TRBD2 (6 bases each). CDR1 and CDR2 (germline): SQVTM, ANQGSEA. The germline V and J ends were trimmed by 3 bases and 4 bases, with 15 bases remaining between them. The CDR3 extends over 14 amino acids. The CDR3 DNA reads as TGCAGCGTTGAGTCAGGCAGGGGAGGAGAGACCCAGTACTTC. Protein sequence: CSVESGRGGETQYF.

The chain couples TRBV28 to TRBJ2-3, with TRBD2 identical over 8 bases. This CDR3 comprises 16 residues. CDR1 and CDR2 from the germline V gene are MDHEN and SYDVKM. V shed 1 base and J 3 bases; nucleotides not matched to a gene: 6. CDR3: CASSLYSGGYTDTQYF. CDR3 coding DNA: TGTGCCAGCAGTTTATACTCGGGAGGGTATACAGATACGCAGTATTTT.

V gene TRBV7-8 combines with J gene TRBJ2-5; possibly TRBD1 for D (6 bases). Between the trimmed V and J ends, which lost 5 bases and 4 bases, there was a span of 14 bases. The germline V gene has CDR1 SGHVS and CDR2 FQNEAQ. The CDR3 is made up of 14 amino acids. The CDR3 DNA reads as TGTGCCAGCAGCACCCCAAGCAGGGGAGAGACCCAGTACTTC. Its protein is CASSTPSRGETQYF.

This clone was counted a single time. V is TRBV20-1 and J is TRBJ2-1; no clear D gene. This CDR3 comprises 10 residues. Germline CDR1 is DFQATT and CDR2 is SNEGSKA (reference sequence). The CDR3 DNA reads as TGCAGCGTCACCTACAATGAGCAGTTCTTC. Its protein product is CSVTYNEQFF.